These T cell receptor beta chains were read from a single sample in a study of cytomegalovirus exposure and HLA in healthy donors. Using immunoSEQ multiplex PCR, the repertoire was profiled, and TCRdb retains in-frame clones only, with some absent. The data contain fewer than 250,000 clones, roughly 88% of them seen just once; the ten biggest clones take up roughly 0.7%. The sample consisted of PBMCs. The receptor set was obtained from a boy under 10 years old in good health and CMV-seronegative. CDR3s include the opening cysteine and the closing phenylalanine or tryptophan. A D gene is named only where the DNA matches it firmly. Clone size is stated in some rows and not others, as once, few, many or a class when expanded.

cdr3_nt	cdr3_aa	v_call	j_call	clone_size	d_call
TGCGCCAGCAGTCACAGGGAAGAAGAGACCCAGTACTTC	CASSHREEETQYF	TRBV10-1	TRBJ2-5	NA	NA
TGTGCCAGCAGCGTAGAGGTACCGGGGGATACGCAGTATTTT	CASSVEVPGDTQYF	TRBV9	TRBJ2-3	NA	NA
TGTGCCAGCAGCTTGAGGACAGGGGACTCCTACGAGCAGTACTTC	CASSLRTGDSYEQYF	TRBV7-6	TRBJ2-7	NA	TRBD1
TGTGCCATCAGTGAGACAGTTCTCACTGAAGCTTTCTTT	CAISETVLTEAFF	TRBV10-3	TRBJ1-1	NA	NA
TGTGCCAGCAGTGCTTCCTTAAGCACAGATACGCAGTATTTT	CASSASLSTDTQYF	TRBV6-1	TRBJ2-3	NA	NA
TGTGCCAGCAGTCCAGGGGGCAACCAGCCCCAGCATTTT	CASSPGGNQPQHF	TRBV25-1	TRBJ1-5	NA	TRBD1
TGCGCCAGCAGTGCCCTGGGGAGGACTGAAGCTTTCTTT	CASSALGRTEAFF	TRBV10-2	TRBJ1-1	NA	NA
TGTGCCTGGAGTGTAGTTATAGCGGGGGAGAAGTTCTTC	CAWSVVIAGEKFF	TRBV30	TRBJ2-1	NA	TRBD2
TGTGCCAGCAGGTTAGCGGAAGAGACCCAGTACTTC	CASRLAEETQYF	TRBV6-6	TRBJ2-5	NA	NA
TGTGCCAGCAGCGGGACAGGGGGCACCGCCGGGGAGCTGTTTTTT	CASSGTGGTAGELFF	TRBV6-1	TRBJ2-2	NA	TRBD1
TGTGCCAGCAGGCCGGCCGGTAGCGGAACCTACGAGCAGTACTTC	CASRPAGSGTYEQYF	TRBV6-5	TRBJ2-7	NA	NA
TGTGCCAGTATGCGCGAGCAGTACTTC	CASMREQYF	TRBV19	TRBJ2-7	NA	NA
TGTGCCAGTAAGGAAGGGGCGGACACCGGGGAGCTGTTTTTT	CASKEGADTGELFF	TRBV19	TRBJ2-2	NA	NA
TGTGCCAGCAGCGATACAGGGTCCGCACCCCTCCACTTT	CASSDTGSAPLHF	TRBV2	TRBJ1-6	NA	NA
TGTGCCAGCAGAGGGACAGGGAACACTGAAGCTTTCTTT	CASRGTGNTEAFF	TRBV2	TRBJ1-1	NA	TRBD1
TGTGCCAGCAGCTTAGCACTAGCGGGGCAAGAGACCCAGTACTTC	CASSLALAGQETQYF	TRBV7-9	TRBJ2-5	NA	TRBD2
TGTGCCACCAGCGAACTAACAGGGAACACTGAAGCTTTCTTT	CATSELTGNTEAFF	TRBV15	TRBJ1-1	once	NA